One sample yielded the 25 T cell receptor beta chains listed below, sequenced in a study of T cells in Graves' hyperthyroidism and ophthalmopathy. Using RNA transcripts as the source, TCR beta CDR3 regions were amplified. HTBI primers were the set used in a first-round RT-PCR of the TCR CDR3. One entry per CDR3 protein results from TCRdb running MiXCR on the multiplex PCR reads. This sample has a few hundred thousand distinct CDR3 sequences; around 20% occur once, and the top ten carry 40% to 45%. The sample comprised blood. The receptors were gathered from a man aged 18 to 35 with Graves' ophthalmopathy.

This clonotype was recorded a few times. A much larger clonotype is one base distant, so this may be a read error. The gene calls are TRBV18 and TRBJ2-7, with D perhaps matching TRBD1 or TRBD2 (5 bases each). Germline loops: CDR1 KGHSH, CDR2 LQKENI. The CDR3 runs to 15 residues. Here the CDR3 DNA reads TGTGCCAGCTCATCACCGGCCCGGGGCGCCTACGAGCAGTACTTC. Its protein is CASSSPARGAYEQYF.

The genes are TRBV27 and TRBJ1-5; 8 nucleotides line up with TRBD1. Per the germline V gene, CDR1 is MNHEY and CDR2 is SMNVEV (reference sequence). CDR3 size: 15 residues. J gave up 3 bases and V 6 bases, and 7 bases lay outside the gene matches. The CDR3 here is CASSPWTGLNQPQHF. CDR3 DNA: TGTGCCAGCAGCCCGTGGACAGGGCTCAATCAGCCCCAGCATTTT.

The chain combines TRBV12-3 or TRBV12-4 with TRBJ1-2; unclear D gene. The ends were cut back, 5 bases at V and 7 bases at J, with 8 bases in the middle. The CDR3 is 11 amino acids. Here the CDR3 reads CASSANPGYTF. CDR3 sequence (DNA): TGTGCCAGCAGTGCTAATCCTGGCTACACCTTC.

This clonotype came up a few times. The V gene is TRBV9, the J gene TRBJ2-7, with D perhaps TRBD1 or TRBD2 (5 bases each). Germline assignment: CDR1 SGDLS and CDR2 YYNGEE. Deletions cut 1 base from V and 0 bases from J, with 8 bases between. This CDR3 is 14 amino acids long. Here the CDR3 reads CASSVTGHSYEQYF. CDR3 nucleotides: TGTGCCAGCAGCGTAACGGGGCACTCCTACGAGCAGTACTTC.

The chain couples TRBV28 to TRBJ2-2, with D hard to call. Trimming cost V 6 bases and J 5 bases, with 19 bases left between them. This CDR3 comprises 16 residues. Germline V gene data show CDR1 as MDHEN and CDR2 as SYDVKM. Written as DNA, the CDR3 is TGTGCCAGCAGAAGATTGATCCCTGAAGGGACCGGGGAGCTGTTTTTT. It specifies CASRRLIPEGTGELFF.

The sample holds many counts of this clonotype. For the CDR3, the DNA is TGTGCCAGCAGCTTAGCCAGCATCCCCTACAATGAGCAGTTCTTC. It yields the protein CASSLASIPYNEQFF. The chain employs TRBV11-2 and TRBJ2-1; no clear D gene. Trimming took 1 base from V and 2 from J, leaving 9 bases between them. This CDR3 has 15 amino acids. Germline loops: CDR1 SGHAT, CDR2 FQNNGV.

There are many counts of this clonotype. V and J are TRBV27 and TRBJ2-2, with D tentatively TRBD1 (6 bases). The length of the CDR3 is 16 residues. V lost 0 bases, J lost 4 bases, and 12 bases lay in between. The germline V gene encodes CDR1 MNHEY and CDR2 SMNVEV (reference sequence). CDR3 nucleotides: TGTGCCAGCAGTTTATCATGGGGGCTACCCACCGGGGAGCTGTTTTTT. Protein sequence: CASSLSWGLPTGELFF.

The CDR3 coding sequence is TGTGCCAGCAGCGGAAGGAATAGACAGGGGAGGGAGTATGGCTACACCTTC. Its translation is CASSGRNRQGREYGYTF. The V gene is TRBV9, the J gene TRBJ1-2, with 8 bases fitting TRBD1. There are 17 residues in the CDR3. CDR1 is SGDLS and CDR2 is YYNGEE in the germline V gene. Trimming took 3 bases from V and 5 from J; bases not matched to a gene: 15.

This clonotype was recorded many times. The chain links TRBV3-1 to TRBJ2-5, with D maybe TRBD2 (6 bases). There are 17 residues in the CDR3. The V gene's germline CDR1 is LGHDT and CDR2 YNNKEL (reference sequence). The V gene lost 0 bases and the J gene lost 5 bases, with 19 bases spanning the gap. CDR3 protein: CASSQDGRRGPGETQYF. The CDR3 nucleotides are TGTGCCAGCAGCCAAGATGGGCGGCGGGGCCCCGGGGAGACCCAGTACTTC.

This clonotype was seen a handful of times. The chain recombines TRBV19 with TRBJ2-1, with TRBD2 matching 11 bases. This CDR3 spans 15 amino acids. Germline CDR1 and CDR2: LNHDA and SQIVND (reference sequence). V was clipped by 5 bases and J by 1 base; unmatched bases: 1. The CDR3 sequence is CASSWTSGSYNEQFF. The CDR3 region has the DNA TGTGCCAGTAGTTGGACTAGCGGGTCCTACAATGAGCAGTTCTTC.

There are many counts of this clonotype. This chain links TRBV5-8 with TRBJ2-3, with D unresolved. The germline V and J ends were trimmed by 0 bases and 2 bases, with 13 bases remaining between them. Germline V gives CDR1 SGHTS, CDR2 YDEGEE. The CDR3 runs to 16 residues. The CDR3 reads CASSLVALPFTDTQYF. The CDR3 coding sequence is TGTGCCAGCAGCTTGGTGGCCCTCCCCTTCACAGATACGCAGTATTTT.

V usage is TRBV5-5 and J usage is TRBJ2-7; 8 positions match TRBD1. The CDR3 totals 15 residues. Germline CDR1 reads SGHKS; CDR2 reads YYEKEE (reference sequence). V was clipped by 4 bases and J by 2 bases; unmatched bases: 8. CDR3 in DNA: TGTGCCAGCAGCCAAGACCACAGGGGGACCTACGAGCAGTACTTC. Its protein product is CASSQDHRGTYEQYF.

This chain uses TRBV20-1 with TRBJ2-1; 11 bases are a match to TRBD1. V lost 5 bases, J lost 8 bases, and 14 bases stayed unmatched. CDR3 size: 16 residues. Germline V gives CDR1 DFQATT, CDR2 SNEGSKA (reference sequence). The DNA for the CDR3 is TGCAGTGCTCAGACTTCCGGACAGGGGGCGGACGATGAGCAGTTCTTC. Protein sequence: CSAQTSGQGADDEQFF.

Many counts were recorded for this clonotype. This chain connects TRBV13 to TRBJ2-1, with unresolved D. This CDR3 is built from 13 residues. Germline assignment: CDR1 PRHDT and CDR2 FYEKMQ (reference sequence). Trimming pared 3 bases from V and 8 bases from J, leaving 11 bases between. The chain's CDR3 is CASSLYRLDEQFF. The CDR3 nucleotides are TGTGCCAGCAGCTTGTACCGCCTTGATGAGCAGTTCTTC.

The chain uses TRBV9 and TRBJ2-7; the match to TRBD2 covers 11 bases. V lost 0 bases to trimming and J lost 0 bases; unmatched junction nucleotides: 2. Germline CDR1 SGDLS, CDR2 YYNGEE. This CDR3 has 16 amino acids. In nucleotides, the CDR3 is TGTGCCAGCAGCGTAGTGACTAGCGGGGCCTCCTACGAGCAGTACTTC. It is translated as CASSVVTSGASYEQYF.

The V gene is TRBV7-9, the J gene TRBJ2-7; D is undetermined. This CDR3 region has 12 residues. Trimming took off 2 bases at V and 3 bases at J, with 5 bases between the two ends. Germline V CDR1 and CDR2: SEHNR, FQNEAQ (reference sequence). The CDR3 is CASSLTYYEQYF. The CDR3 region has the DNA TGTGCCAGCAGCTTAACTTACTACGAGCAGTACTTC.

Of note for this clonotype: The CDR3 end shows no conserved phenylalanine or tryptophan, and so a read error is likely. The genes are TRBV12-3 or TRBV12-4 and TRBJ2-1, with 11 bases fitting TRBD2. The CDR3 loop spans 16 amino acids. Trimming cost V 7 bases and J 6 bases; bases outside gene matches: 11. For the CDR3, the DNA is TGTGCCAGCACCCCAGGTTCGCTAGCGGGAGGCAATGAGCAGTTCCTC. This gives the protein CASTPGSLAGGNEQFL.

The chain is built from TRBV15 and TRBJ1-6; D might be TRBD1 (6 bases). V lost 0 bases to trimming and J lost 7 bases, with 13 bases between them. Germline CDR1 LNHNV, CDR2 YYDKDF (reference sequence). This CDR3 region has 16 residues. This CDR3 reads CATSRDGGAGNSPLHF. The CDR3 bases are TGTGCCACCAGCAGAGATGGGGGGGCAGGGAATTCACCCCTCCACTTT. The complete variable domain, with remaining parts taken from reference TRBV15 and TRBJ1-6, reads DAMVIQNPRYQVTQFGKPVTLSCSQTLNHNVMYWYQQKSSQAPKLLFHYYDKDFNNEADTPDNFQSRRPNTSFCFLDIRSPGLGDTAMYLCATSRDGGAGNSPLHFGNGTRLTVT.

The V and J genes are TRBV6-1 and TRBJ1-6, with TRBD1 matching over 8 bases. CDR1 and CDR2 from the germline V gene are MNHNS and SASEGT. Germline trimming cut 10 bases from V and 0 bases from J; bases unmatched to any gene: 5. The CDR3 runs 15 residues. DNA of the CDR3: TGTGCCACCCGGGACAGGAGCTCCTATAATTCACCCCTCCACTTT. Amino acids: CATRDRSSYNSPLHF.

This clonotype has ten or more counts. This chain connects TRBV6-2 or TRBV6-3 to TRBJ2-5; the match to TRBD2 covers 9 bases. CDR3 size: 16 residues. V lost 4 bases and J lost 3; bases outside the gene matches: 9. Germline lookup yields CDR1 MNHEY and CDR2 SVGEGT. The CDR3 DNA reads as TGTGCCAGCAGTTTCCTGACTAGCGGTACTGAAGAGACCCAGTACTTC. Translating gives CASSFLTSGTEETQYF.

In its sample, this clonotype was seen a few times. The chain links TRBV7-8 to TRBJ1-1, with 8 nucleotides matching TRBD1. Losses at the gene ends were 7 bases for V and 1 base for J; bases not matched to a gene: 8. The CDR3 has 15 residues. CDR1 SGHVS and CDR2 FQNEAQ come from the germline V gene. In nucleotides, the CDR3 is TGTGCCAGCACCATAGAAGACAGGGGGAACACTGAAGCTTTCTTT. Residues: CASTIEDRGNTEAFF.

The chain has TRBV10-3 and TRBJ1-2; TRBD1 aligns across 9 bases. V was clipped by 3 bases and J by 4 bases; unmatched bases: 6. CDR3 length: 15 residues. Per germline, CDR1 ENHRY and CDR2 SYGVKD. CDR3 nucleotide sequence: TGTGCCATCAGTGACTCAACAGGGGGCCCCTATGGCTACACCTTC. Translating it yields CAISDSTGGPYGYTF.

This clonotype was observed at least ten times. Here the CDR3 reads CASSESGSGYTF. The CDR3 DNA reads TGTGCCAGCAGCGAATCGGGGTCTGGCTACACCTTC. V is TRBV2 and J is TRBJ1-2; unclear D gene. V was clipped by 6 bases and J by 7 bases, with 12 bases between them. CDR1 is SNHLY and CDR2 is FYNNEI in the germline V gene. The CDR3 length is 12 residues.

In this sample, this clonotype turned up many times. The rearrangement links TRBV2 to TRBJ1-5; D is ambiguous. Trimming cost V 7 bases and J 0 bases, with 10 bases left between them. Germline values: CDR1 SNHLY, CDR2 FYNNEI. CDR3 length: 14 residues. The CDR3 here is CASKGDTSNQPQHF. DNA of the CDR3: TGTGCCAGCAAAGGAGACACTAGCAATCAGCCCCAGCATTTT.

This clonotype was picked up many times. This chain connects TRBV6-2 or TRBV6-3 to TRBJ1-1; D is unresolved. Germline values: CDR1 MNHEY, CDR2 SVGEGT. V was pared by 4 bases and J by 1 base, with 10 bases between. CDR3 length: 14 amino acids. The CDR3 spells CASSFRGRNTEAFF. The CDR3 nucleotides read TGTGCCAGCAGTTTCCGAGGCCGGAACACTGAAGCTTTCTTT.